Listed here are 10 T cell receptor beta chains from one sample, sequenced in a study of cytomegalovirus exposure and HLA in healthy donors. The PCR contained 60 Vbeta and 13 Jbeta primers. TCRdb's table, derived via immunoSEQ multiplex PCR, lists solely in-frame clones and lacks some. The table has some 180,000 clones, about 88% seen once. Sequenced sample: PBMCs. These receptors all stem from a girl less than two years old in good health and CMV-seronegative.

This clone was counted a few times. The J gene is TRBJ2-5, the V gene TRBV18; a possible D gene is TRBD2 (6 bases). The CDR3 consists of 15 residues. V was trimmed by 1 base and J by 5 bases, leaving 14 bases between them. Looked up from germline, CDR1 is KGHSH and CDR2 is LQKENI. CDR3 protein: CASSPLGTFQETQYF. The CDR3 DNA reads as TGTGCCAGCTCACCACTTGGGACTTTTCAGGAGACCCAGTACTTC.

This clone showed up just once. The chain combines TRBV13 with TRBJ2-3, with 8 bases identical to TRBD2. The CDR3 sequence is 16 residues long. V lost 2 bases, J lost 2 bases, and 6 bases stayed unmatched. In germline, CDR1 is PRHDT, CDR2 FYEKMQ (reference sequence). DNA for the CDR3: TGTGCCAGCAGCTTAACTGCGGGGGGAACCACAGATACGCAGTATTTT. It encodes CASSLTAGGTTDTQYF.

V and J are TRBV27 and TRBJ1-2, with D possibly matching TRBD1 (6 bases). The CDR3 runs to 13 residues. Germline V gene lookup returns CDR1 MNHEY and CDR2 SMNVEV (reference sequence). Trimming took off 5 bases at V and 7 bases at J, with 14 bases between the two ends. This chain's CDR3 is CASSHRDISGYTF. CDR3 sequence (DNA): TGTGCCAGCAGTCACCGGGACATCAGTGGCTACACCTTC.

This chain connects TRBV28 to TRBJ1-4; no clear D. Deletions cut 1 base from V and 0 bases from J, with 6 bases between. Germline V CDR1 and CDR2: MDHEN, SYDVKM. CDR3 length: 15 amino acids. The CDR3: CASSLSGSTNEKLFF. The CDR3 nucleotides are TGTGCCAGCAGTTTATCGGGATCAACTAATGAAAAACTGTTTTTT.

The chain employs TRBV13 and TRBJ2-5; 8 bases match TRBD2. The V and J ends lost 1 base and 1 base, in that order; junction bases with no gene match: 5. Germline V CDR1 and CDR2: PRHDT, FYEKMQ (reference sequence). The CDR3 covers 16 residues. This chain's CDR3 is CASSLVPGGFQETQYF. The CDR3 DNA sequence: TGTGCCAGCAGCTTAGTTCCGGGGGGGTTCCAAGAGACCCAGTACTTC.

The chain combines TRBV9 with TRBJ1-1; 7 positions match TRBD1. The junction had 7 bases not matched to a gene; V was cut back by 0 bases and J by 2 bases. The CDR3 consists of 16 residues. Germline V gives CDR1 SGDLS, CDR2 YYNGEE. The CDR3 loop is CASSVERTGPNTEAFF. The CDR3 nucleotides read TGTGCCAGCAGCGTAGAGAGGACAGGACCAAACACTGAAGCTTTCTTT. The full variable domain, completed using reference TRBV9 and TRBJ1-1, is DSGVTQTPKHLITATGQRVTLRCSPRSGDLSVYWYQQSLDQGLQFLIQYYNGEERAKGNILERFSAQQFPDLHSELNLSSLELGDSALYFCASSVERTGPNTEAFFGQGTRLTVV.

In its sample, this clone was seen a few times. CDR3 protein: CASSPPGGPGREQFF. The CDR3 DNA reads TGTGCCAGCTCACCTCCGGGGGGGCCGGGGCGGGAGCAGTTCTTC. The chain links TRBV18 to TRBJ2-1, with 8 bases matching TRBD2. CDR3 size: 15 residues. V trimming: 3 bases; J trimming: 10 bases; junction bases outside the gene matches: 11. Germline V lookup: CDR1 KGHSH, CDR2 LQKENI.

V usage is TRBV7-6 and J usage is TRBJ2-7; the match to TRBD1 covers 10 bases. J was trimmed by 9 bases and V by 0 bases; bases with no gene match: 2. CDR3 length equals 13 residues. Germline loops: CDR1 SGHVS, CDR2 FNYEAQ. CDR3 sequence (DNA): TGTGCCAGCAGCTTAGCGGGACAGGGGCCGCAGTACTTC. It codes for CASSLAGQGPQYF.

The rearrangement links TRBV21-1 to TRBJ1-1; the table gives TRBD1 as D, unverified against the DNA. TRBV21-1 is a known pseudogene. CDR3 length equals 16 residues. The CDR3 sequence: CASSTVFKGLNTEAFF. Here the CDR3 DNA reads TGTGCCAGCAGCACAGTTTTTAAGGGGTTGAACACTGAAGCTTTCTTT.

The rearrangement joins TRBV14 to TRBJ1-2; TRBD1 matches at 11 bases. Germline loops: CDR1 SGHDN, CDR2 FVKESK. The CDR3 contains 17 residues. J was trimmed by 2 bases and V by 0 bases; bases with no gene match: 5. This CDR3 reads CASSQEPRDRGNYGYTF. DNA of the CDR3: TGTGCCAGCAGCCAAGAACCCCGGGACAGGGGGAACTATGGCTACACCTTC.